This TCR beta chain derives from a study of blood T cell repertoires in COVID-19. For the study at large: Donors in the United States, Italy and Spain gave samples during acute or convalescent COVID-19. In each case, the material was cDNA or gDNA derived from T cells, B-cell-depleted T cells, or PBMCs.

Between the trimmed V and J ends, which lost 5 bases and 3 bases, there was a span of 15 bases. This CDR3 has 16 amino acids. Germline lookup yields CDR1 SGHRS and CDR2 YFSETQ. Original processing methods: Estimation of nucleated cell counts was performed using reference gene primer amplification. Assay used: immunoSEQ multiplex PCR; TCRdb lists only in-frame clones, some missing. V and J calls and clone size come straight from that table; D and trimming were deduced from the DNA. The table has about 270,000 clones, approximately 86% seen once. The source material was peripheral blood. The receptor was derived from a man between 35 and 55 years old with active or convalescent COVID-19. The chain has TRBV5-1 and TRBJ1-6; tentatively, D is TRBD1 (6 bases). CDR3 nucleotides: TGCGCCAGCAGTTTAGAGGGGGACGGCTATAATTCACCCCTCCACTTT. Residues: CASSLEGDGYNSPLHF.